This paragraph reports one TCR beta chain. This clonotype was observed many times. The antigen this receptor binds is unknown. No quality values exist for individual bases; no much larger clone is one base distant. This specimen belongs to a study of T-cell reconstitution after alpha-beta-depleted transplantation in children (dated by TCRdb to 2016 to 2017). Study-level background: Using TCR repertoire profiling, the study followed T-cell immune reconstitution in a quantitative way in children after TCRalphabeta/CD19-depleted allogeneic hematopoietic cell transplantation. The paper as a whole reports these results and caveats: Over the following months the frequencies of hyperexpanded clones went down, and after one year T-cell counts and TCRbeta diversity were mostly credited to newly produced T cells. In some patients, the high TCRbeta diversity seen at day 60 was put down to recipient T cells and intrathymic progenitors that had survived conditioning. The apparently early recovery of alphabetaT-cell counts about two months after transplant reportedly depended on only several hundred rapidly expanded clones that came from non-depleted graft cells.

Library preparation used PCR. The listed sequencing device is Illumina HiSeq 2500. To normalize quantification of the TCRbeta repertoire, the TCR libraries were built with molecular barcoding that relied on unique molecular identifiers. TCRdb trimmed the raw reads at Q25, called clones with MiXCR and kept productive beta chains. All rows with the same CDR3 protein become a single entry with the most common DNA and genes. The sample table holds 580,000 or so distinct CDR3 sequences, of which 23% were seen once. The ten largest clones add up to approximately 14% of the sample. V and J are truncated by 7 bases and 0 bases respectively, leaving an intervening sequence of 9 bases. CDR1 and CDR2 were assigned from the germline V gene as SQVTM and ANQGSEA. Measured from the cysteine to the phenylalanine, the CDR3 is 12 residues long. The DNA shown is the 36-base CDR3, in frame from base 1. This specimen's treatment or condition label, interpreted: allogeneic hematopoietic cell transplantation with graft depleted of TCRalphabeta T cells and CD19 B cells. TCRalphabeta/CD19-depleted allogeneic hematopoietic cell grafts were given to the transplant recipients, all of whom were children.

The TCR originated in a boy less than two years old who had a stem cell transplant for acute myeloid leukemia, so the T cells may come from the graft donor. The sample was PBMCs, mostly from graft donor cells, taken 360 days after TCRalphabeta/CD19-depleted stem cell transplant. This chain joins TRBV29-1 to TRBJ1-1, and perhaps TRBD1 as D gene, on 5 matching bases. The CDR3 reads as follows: CSAGRMNTEAFF. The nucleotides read TGCAGCGCGGGACGGATGAACACTGAAGCTTTCTTT.